This TCR beta chain was found in a study of T cell responses to AZD1222 COVID-19 vaccine listed by TCRdb under 2021. As for the study more broadly: AZD1222 recipients whose second dose came at about 4 weeks and those whose second dose came at about 12 weeks were combined into one group, since spike-specific TCR depth and breadth did not differ between the two schedules. Enrollment into the trials was organized by age into subgroups of 18-55, 56-69 and 70-plus years, and those subgroups contained roughly 150, 30 and 60 TCR-sequenced participants, respectively. TCR sequencing was performed for about 240 trial participants, of whom about 200 were given two doses of AZD1222 and around 25 were given two doses of MenACWY control vaccine. General findings and caveats noted by the study authors: Epitopes outside the regions mutated in the B.1.351 and B.1.1.7 variants were reportedly recognized by nearly half of the unique spike-specific TCRs. Conclusions about previously exposed vaccinees were limited because only six or seven AZD1222 recipients were SARS-CoV-2 seropositive at baseline. CD4 TCRs associated with the vaccine covered the entire spike protein, and the dominant responses were in regions 160-218 and 743-854. A significant rise in spike-specific TCR breadth and depth was observed after two AZD1222 doses relative to day 0 and relative to MenACWY recipients. Most participants were white British and females outnumbered males, and the authors suggested that clonal diversity may have been underestimated. Because no day 14 peak-response samples were available, repertoires were characterized only after the peak T cell response. The 56-69-year group was small, and its depth increase did not reach significance, likely because of low power.

The CDR3 regions of human TCRbeta chains were subjected to immunosequencing. As for the authors' bioinformatics: Repertoire TCRs were matched against a reference library of SARS-CoV-2-specific TCRs generated with the MIRA antigen-specificity platform. Breadth was defined as the fraction of unique TCRs that were SARS-CoV-2-associated. Depth was defined as the fraction of total T cells that were SARS-CoV-2-associated. Using the MIRA data, each spike-specific TCR was assigned both to the spike region to which the TCR was reactive and to a CD4 or CD8 class. Log10-transformed breadth and depth values were compared by one-way ANOVA with Sidak's multiple comparisons tests. In TCRdb, the immuneACCESS table is reduced to in-frame sequences with V and J assigned. These tables do not hold every clone; where another copy was compared, an unresolved V gene accounts for under half, and the others remain unexplained. D and trimming were read from the DNA, whereas the V and J calls and clone size are those reported in that table. The sample data list about 55,000 clones, and about 85% of these were observed just once. The top ten clones comprise roughly 3.9% of the sample.

Comment on this clone: The target of this receptor is not known. No base qualities exist here, and no much larger clone lies one base off it.

The time point label, read with the paper, signifies: baseline before first vaccination. Vaccinee samples were obtained from the UK trials COV001 and COV002, which included a single-blind randomized controlled phase 2/3 trial of AZD1222 (ChAdOx1 nCoV-19) in healthy adults. Trial participant PBMC samples were collected at day 0 and day 28 after the second dose for TCRbeta chain sequencing. Sequencing was performed on peripheral blood, taken on day 0 of AZD1222 vaccination. The receptor was isolated from an adult in good health.

In nucleotides, the sequence is TGTGCCAGCAGCTTGGGGGCAGGAGATACGCAGTATTTT. The resulting protein is CASSLGAGDTQYF. The chain is assembled from TRBV5-6 and TRBJ2-3; the D gene cannot be resolved reliably. The CDR3 sequence holds 13 residues, the cysteine and phenylalanine included. Of the read, only the CDR3 DNA is kept; its 39 bases are in frame from base 1. The germline V gene sets CDR1 to SGHDT and CDR2 to YYEEEE. V lost 0 bases and J lost 5 bases; the stretch between them is 7 bases long.